This T cell receptor beta chain was recovered during a study of CD8 T cells in ankylosing spondylitis (dated by TCRdb to the late 2010s). Context from the whole study: T cell receptor beta repertoires were profiled in healthy donors and ankylosing spondylitis patients so that disease-linked TCR variants could be found. In total, the full study cohort was made up of about 110 healthy donors and approximately 24 ankylosing spondylitis patients. Samples of peripheral blood were taken, and for ankylosing spondylitis patients, synovial fluid was collected as well. The full study reports these points: A TCR beta motif made up of several highly homologous amino acid variants appeared to be characteristic of blood from ankylosing spondylitis patients. The disease-linked clones were reported to be significantly enriched in matched synovial fluid samples from ankylosing spondylitis patients. A CD8+ phenotype was shown by the disease-linked clones, which were found at relatively low frequencies in peripheral blood. Some motif variants had previously been reported in the synovial fluid and blood of reactive arthritis patients, which suggests shared mechanisms of disease initiation.

These reads were obtained on an Illumina HiSeq 2500. Quantitative 5'-RACE with molecular barcodes was used to prepare TCR beta libraries. As for how the authors treated the data: A new computational method based on a probabilistic model of VDJ rearrangement was used to identify disease-linked TCR variants. TCRdb reprocessed the public reads (quality trimming at Q25 with fastp, clone calling with MiXCR) and kept in-frame beta chains. Each record represents a unique CDR3 protein, reported with the most common genes and DNA among its rows. TCRdb's processing, not the study's, gives the V and J calls here. The sample table lists about 39,000 distinct CDR3 sequences, around 10% of them with a count of one. Of the sample, 16% is held by the ten largest clones. A word on this clonotype: There is no known antigen for this receptor. No per-base quality is available; no much larger clone lies one base away.

The receptor comes from a male donor with ankylosing spondylitis or in good health (not recorded which). The source material was blood, either unsorted or a sorted T cell fraction (not recorded which).

The CDR3 reads CASSWSNEQFF. The sequenced DNA: TGTGCCAGCAGCTGGAGTAATGAGCAGTTCTTC. The chain uses TRBV6-5 and TRBJ2-1, with the D gene not clear enough to name. The CDR3 goes from the cysteine to the phenylalanine over 11 residues. Solely the CDR3 DNA is kept, with 33 bases framed from the first base. As encoded in the germline V gene, CDR1 is MNHEY while CDR2 is SVGAGI. V and J lose 6 bases and 7 bases, and a span of 7 bases separates them.